The source of this T cell receptor (beta chain) is a study of regulatory T cells in long-lasting Graves disease (dated by TCRdb to about 2021). Some background on the complete study: Antithyroid drugs had been taken for less than 3 months by newly diagnosed Graves' disease patients. This study used TCR sequencing and RNA sequencing of peripheral blood to compare persistent Graves' disease patients against newly diagnosed Graves' disease patients. The study was conducted in China and was registered as a clinical trial. A total of about 33 samples underwent TCR sequencing, from roughly 13 patients with persistent Graves' disease and some 20 patients with newly diagnosed Graves' disease. Study-level results and caveats: More public clonotypes were shared among persistent patients (around 3,000) than among newly diagnosed patients (more than 900). Only the TCR beta chain was sequenced and analyzed. The study examined only peripheral blood because the primary lesion, thyroid tissue, could not be accessed. Persistent Graves' disease patients showed lower TCR Shannon entropy and fewer highly expanded clones than newly diagnosed patients, suggesting clonal expansion. As a limitation, the authors acknowledged that the small sample size may reduce accuracy. TRBV28, TRBJ1-2 and TRBJ2-5 were preferentially used in persistent disease, while TRBV20-1 and TRBJ2-1 were favored in newly diagnosed disease.

At least ten counts were recorded for this clonotype. Its cognate antigen has yet to be identified. No base-level quality is on record; no much larger clone is a single base apart. The time point label of this sample denotes: newly diagnosed GD, antithyroid drugs for less than 3 months. For both TCR sequencing and RNA sequencing, RNA was extracted from PBMCs in TRIzol. The diagnosis of Graves' disease was made according to American Thyroid Association guidelines. Recruitment of patients was carried out at an endocrinology department in Xi'an, China. Each patient gave 9 to 10 milliliters of peripheral blood, collected in an EDTA anticoagulant tube. PBMCs were isolated by Ficoll Paque Plus density gradient separation without further T cell sorting. RNA quality was checked with an Agilent 2100 Bioanalyzer and agarose gel, and concentration with a NanoDrop 2000. Counted from cysteine to phenylalanine, this CDR3 has 14 amino acids. The DNA shown is the 42-base CDR3, in frame from base 1. Trimming leaves V shorter by 0 bases and J shorter by 2 bases, with the junction holding 2 bases beyond the gene matches. CDR1 and CDR2 were assigned from the germline V gene (reference sequence) as GTSNPN and SVGIG.

To prepare the library, multiplex PCR was applied. These reads were obtained on an Illumina HiSeq 4000. To build TCR beta libraries, CDR3 regions were amplified by Arm-PCR using iRepertoire HTBI primers. Before sequencing, the PCR products went through gel purification. Turning to the authors' computational methods: Gene usage analysis of CDR3 amino acid clonotypes relied on the roughly 64 TRBV and 14 TRBJ segments identified across samples. COPE and FqMerger were used to merge filtered high-quality paired reads into contigs. BLAST was used to align contigs to IMGT TRBV, TRBD and TRBJ reference genes, with CDR3 defined following IMGT. Any clonotype with a frequency above 0.1% was counted as a highly expanded clone. Shannon entropy was used to measure repertoire diversity, and the Gini coefficient was used to measure V-J evenness. A clonotype was considered public if more than one individual shared it. TCRdb reran the public reads through fastp at Q25 and MiXCR, keeping productive beta chains. Every CDR3 protein is listed once, alongside the most common genes and DNA of its rows. The V and J calls shown here were made by TCRdb, not taken from the authors' results. Counted in this sample were around 320,000 distinct CDR3 sequences; roughly a sixth of them appeared once. The ten largest account for 30% of the sample.

These data were also filed under a second study, of T cells in Graves' hyperthyroidism and ophthalmopathy. The second study, in turn, reports: Stable Graves' hyperthyroidism was defined as no progression to ophthalmopathy during 18 months of follow-up. The hyperthyroidism patients were between 18 and 65 years old and newly diagnosed, with a disease duration of less than 2 months. Exclusion was applied to patients with uncontrolled infections, other autoimmune diseases, pregnancy or lactation. Diagnoses relied on clinical symptoms, serum thyroxine and TRAb, thyroid ultrasound and orbital computed tomography. The first round of RT-PCR for the TCR CDR3 was performed with the HTBI primer set and the Qiagen OneStep RT-PCR kit. Most expanded thyroid clonotypes (frequency above 0.001) were also detected in blood, a finding suggesting that blood repertoires may reflect thyroid immune responses. Ophthalmopathy was separated from stable hyperthyroidism by a 13 V-J signature model, with about 86% sensitivity and about 81% specificity obtained in cross-validation and 80%/75% obtained in testing. During validation, the model predicted progression to ophthalmopathy a median of roughly six months ahead of onset, with more than 55% sensitivity and around 72% specificity. To identify distinguishing TCR V-J signatures, a discovery cohort of 90 to 100 patients was used, comprising under 45 with Graves' ophthalmopathy and about 59 with stable Graves' hyperthyroidism. An independent validation cohort of under 20 hyperthyroidism patients and approximately 16 patients who later progressed to ophthalmopathy tested prospective prediction of ophthalmopathy. The 100 or so discovery patients were randomly split 7:3 into training and test sets. In addition, the study compared T-cell repertoires in thyroid tissue and in blood from five to seven Graves' hyperthyroidism patients. After sampling, hyperthyroidism patients received methimazole starting at 30 mg daily, and ophthalmopathy patients received high-dose intravenous methylprednisolone. Libraries were constructed in a second round of multiplex PCR, after which size selection and purification were carried out. Paired-end sequencing of the libraries was performed with 100 bp reads on an Illumina HiSeq2000. Raw data were processed with SOAPnuke, discarding reads with adapters, uncalled bases, mean Phred below 15, or no exact constant-primer or identifier match. COPE v1.2.5 was used to merge high-quality paired reads, and clonotypes were defined as unique nucleotide sequences. Clonotypes were aligned to IMGT TRBV, TRBD and TRBJ reference segments using MiTCR v1.1. The analysis was restricted to V-J combinations with a frequency above 0.0001, which together covered over 99% of the repertoires. A TCS score was defined as the ratio of F50 (clonal expansion) to E x V (chaos), with BLOSUM62-based TCRdist applied between CDR3 peptides within each V-J. Welch's t-statistics and random forest reduced roughly 530 V-J features to 10 to 15, which were used in a naive Bayes classifier (R e1071). No statistical method was used to fix the sample size in advance, and group allocation was not hidden from the investigators. TCR Vbeta CDR3 sequencing of 135 peripheral blood samples (over 40 ophthalmopathy, 75 hyperthyroidism and some 17 progressor patients) is reported in the paper.

The chain was built from TRBV30 and TRBJ2-3; 7 middle bases align to TRBD1. The material was peripheral blood mononuclear cells (PBMCs), obtained at new diagnosis, from a patient treated with antithyroid drugs. The sequence was collected from a man aged 40-50 years with Graves disease. Donor details come from another sample of the same person, matched by shared clones. The sequence in DNA is TGTGCCTGGAGTGTAGGGGGCTCCACAGATACGCAGTATTTT. The resulting protein is CAWSVGGSTDTQYF.